The 28 T cell receptor beta chains below come from one sample, sequenced in a study of shared clonotypes between healthy human individuals. TCRdb's copy holds only in-frame clones and misses some; the assay was immunoSEQ multiplex PCR. Of some 1.5 million clones listed, approximately 98% were seen once; the top ten hold around 0.45%. The material sequenced was naive CD4+ T cells sorted from blood. Stated subset: CD45RA+ positively selected. The receptors derive from a man aged 25-40 years in good health.

The chain carries TRBV7-2 and TRBJ1-1; possible D gene TRBD1, 6 bases. Germline lookup yields CDR1 SGHTA and CDR2 FQGNSA. The CDR3 contains 15 residues. The V and J ends lost 2 bases and 4 bases respectively, with 14 bases between them. CDR3 nucleotide sequence: TGTGCCAGCAGCTTAAGTAACCTCAGGGGCACTGAAGCTTTCTTT. Translating it yields CASSLSNLRGTEAFF.

V is TRBV18 and J is TRBJ2-2; 8 bases map to TRBD2. J gave up 4 bases and V 3 bases, and 7 bases lay outside the gene matches. The CDR3 spans 16 residues. In germline, CDR1 is KGHSH, CDR2 LQKENI. The CDR3 loop reads CASSPLGSGVTGELFF. The CDR3 DNA is TGTGCCAGCTCACCTCTCGGTAGCGGGGTCACCGGGGAGCTGTTTTTT.

The chain is built from TRBV29-1 and TRBJ1-4; D is unclear. There are 14 residues in the CDR3. V dropped 3 bases and J dropped 0 bases, with 8 bases sitting between them. Germline V gives CDR1 SQVTM, CDR2 ANQGSEA. The CDR3 DNA follows: TGCAGCGTTGAGATCACTGCAACTAATGAAAAACTGTTTTTT. It specifies CSVEITATNEKLFF.

V and J are TRBV5-6 and TRBJ2-7, with TRBD2 matching over 14 bases. The CDR3 loop spans 16 amino acids. Trimming removed 4 bases from V and 0 bases from J; junction bases left unmatched: 3. Germline assignment: CDR1 SGHDT and CDR2 YYEEEE. The CDR3 spells CASSGTSGSLSYEQYF. The CDR3 region has the DNA TGTGCCAGCAGCGGGACTAGCGGGAGTCTCTCCTACGAGCAGTACTTC.

The gene calls are TRBV6-6 and TRBJ1-2, with 9 bases lining up with TRBD1. After removal of 2 bases from V and 10 bases from J, the junction contained 5 bases not matched to a gene. The CDR3 runs to 13 residues. Germline CDR1 MNHNY, CDR2 SVGAGI (reference sequence). The CDR3 loop is CASSYPDRGFYTF. The DNA for the CDR3 is TGTGCCAGCAGTTACCCGGACAGGGGTTTCTACACCTTC.

J is TRBJ2-7 and V is TRBV5-1; D is undetermined. The length of the CDR3 is 16 residues. CDR1 is SGHRS, CDR2 YFSETQ, per germline. The V gene lost 4 bases and the J gene lost 5 bases, with 22 bases spanning the gap. The CDR3 loop is CASSPSRVPLPHEQYF. CDR3 sequence (DNA): TGCGCCAGCAGCCCATCCCGGGTCCCTCTCCCCCACGAGCAGTACTTC.

The rearrangement joins TRBV5-1 to TRBJ2-3, with 15 positions matching TRBD2. Trimming at V came to 4 bases and at J to 8 bases, leaving 14 bases not matched to a gene. Germline V gives CDR1 SGHRS, CDR2 YFSETQ. CDR3 length: 18 amino acids. CDR3 nucleotide sequence: TGCGCCAGCAGCCAAAGCCCCGGACTAGCGGGAGGGCAGGGTACGCAGTATTTT. It codes for CASSQSPGLAGGQGTQYF.

In this sample, this clone turned up once. This chain joins TRBV27 and TRBJ2-2; 10 nucleotides align to TRBD1. V lost 7 bases, J lost 4 bases, and 12 bases stayed unmatched. CDR3 length: 17 residues. Germline CDR1 reads MNHEY; CDR2 reads SMNVEV (reference sequence). Here the CDR3 DNA reads TGTGCCAGCAACGGGCGGAGTGGGACAGGGGTCACCGGGGAGCTGTTTTTT. It translates to CASNGRSGTGVTGELFF.

Remarks on this clone: Other DNA sequences of this sample code for an identical CDR3. V and J are TRBV18 and TRBJ1-1; no reliable D call. Germline V CDR1 and CDR2: KGHSH, LQKENI. Trimming took off 2 bases at V and 2 bases at J, with 6 bases between the two ends. The CDR3 is 13 residues long. CDR3 in DNA: TGTGCCAGCTCACCAGGCTTTAACACTGAAGCTTTCTTT. Its translation is CASSPGFNTEAFF.

This clone appeared once. This chain uses TRBV4-1 with TRBJ2-1; no firm D call. The CDR3 loop spans 16 amino acids. Germline V lookup: CDR1 MGHRA, CDR2 YSYEKL. The V gene lost 1 base and the J gene lost 4 bases, with 14 bases spanning the gap. The DNA for the CDR3 is TGCGCCAGCAGCCAAGGACTGTTAATTAGATACAATGAGCAGTTCTTC. Translated: CASSQGLLIRYNEQFF.

The chain employs TRBV9 and TRBJ2-4; D gene uncertain. The length of the CDR3 is 13 residues. Germline V gene data show CDR1 as SGDLS and CDR2 as YYNGEE. Trimming took off 0 bases at V and 9 bases at J, with 10 bases between the two ends. The CDR3 is CASSVDGVSIQYF. The CDR3 DNA reads TGTGCCAGCAGCGTAGATGGGGTGAGCATTCAGTACTTC.

This chain joins TRBV5-6 and TRBJ1-2; possible D gene TRBD1, 5 bases. The germline V gene has CDR1 SGHDT and CDR2 YYEEEE. V dropped 1 base and J dropped 8 bases, with 12 bases sitting between them. There are 13 residues in the CDR3. The CDR3 here is CASSLQGQDGYTF. CDR3 DNA sequence: TGTGCCAGCAGCTTGCAGGGCCAGGACGGCTACACCTTC.

The V call is TRBV15, the J call TRBJ2-7; maybe TRBD2 (5 bases). Trimming cost V 3 bases and J 1 base, with 16 bases left between them. The CDR3 spans 16 residues. CDR1 LNHNV and CDR2 YYDKDF come from the germline V gene (reference sequence). The DNA for the CDR3 is TGTGCCACCAGCAGTCCCCCGGGATACCTATCCTACGAGCAGTACTTC. Amino acid sequence: CATSSPPGYLSYEQYF.

The genes are TRBV7-9 and TRBJ2-5, with 7 bases that match TRBD2. V lost 0 bases to trimming and J lost 7 bases; unmatched junction nucleotides: 5. The CDR3 has 14 residues. CDR1 and CDR2 (germline): SEHNR, FQNEAQ (reference sequence). DNA of the CDR3: TGTGCCAGCAGCTTAGCGCGGAGGGAGGGGACCCAGTACTTC. Translated: CASSLARREGTQYF.

The genes are TRBV14 and TRBJ2-1; possibly TRBD2 for D (6 bases). The CDR3 has 16 amino acids. Germline V lookup: CDR1 SGHDN, CDR2 FVKESK. Trimming removed 0 bases at V and 4 bases at J, with 13 bases between. CDR3 DNA sequence: TGTGCCAGCAGCCAAGACTTGCGGGGCCGTTACAATGAGCAGTTCTTC. It encodes CASSQDLRGRYNEQFF.

This chain links TRBV28 with TRBJ1-2; D not certain. V shed 6 bases and J shed 6 bases, with 8 bases lying between them. The CDR3 runs 11 residues. Per germline, CDR1 MDHEN and CDR2 SYDVKM. CDR3 sequence (DNA): TGTGCCAGCAGCCAGCTAGATGGCTACACCTTC. Protein sequence: CASSQLDGYTF.

The chain links TRBV28 to TRBJ2-7, with 7 bases lining up with TRBD1. This CDR3 is built from 17 residues. Germline lookup yields CDR1 MDHEN and CDR2 SYDVKM. The ends lost 6 bases at V and 7 bases at J; junction bases unmatched: 21. The CDR3 nucleotides read TGTGCCAGCAGCCGATTATCACTTACGGACAGGCCGAGGGAGCAGTACTTC. Its translation: CASSRLSLTDRPREQYF.

About this clone itself: Other DNA sequences in the sample encode the same CDR3. The chain is built from TRBV5-1 and TRBJ2-7; D is unclear. The CDR3 runs 12 residues. CDR1 SGHRS and CDR2 YFSETQ come from the germline V gene. Trimming removed 0 bases at V and 2 bases at J, with 3 bases between. CDR3 in DNA: TGCGCCAGCAGCTTGGGCACCTACGAGCAGTACTTC. It is translated as CASSLGTYEQYF.

V is TRBV29-1 and J is TRBJ2-5; no reliable D call. V gave up 4 bases and J gave up 5 bases, with 11 bases separating them. CDR3 size: 12 residues. Germline CDR1 SQVTM, CDR2 ANQGSEA. CDR3 protein: CSVGYSAETQYF. CDR3 coding DNA: TGCAGCGTTGGATATTCGGCGGAGACCCAGTACTTC.

The rearrangement uses TRBV7-8 and TRBJ2-7; D uncertain. Germline CDR1 SGHVS, CDR2 FQNEAQ. This CDR3 spans 13 amino acids. The V end lost 2 bases, the J end lost 3 bases, and 8 bases lay between the germline ends. CDR3 sequence reads: CASSLLADYEQYF. CDR3 bases: TGTGCCAGCAGCTTACTGGCAGACTACGAGCAGTACTTC.

This chain uses TRBV7-6 with TRBJ2-2; TRBD1 might be the D (6 bases). This CDR3 has 18 amino acids. Germline V CDR1 and CDR2: SGHVS, FNYEAQ. Trimming took off 4 bases at V and 3 bases at J, with 21 bases between the two ends. CDR3: CASSSLGRTAVYTGELFF. CDR3 DNA sequence: TGTGCCAGCAGCTCTCTCGGACGGACAGCGGTATACACCGGGGAGCTGTTTTTT.

This chain connects TRBV7-6 to TRBJ2-3; D is possibly TRBD2 (6 bases). The CDR3 totals 17 residues. V lost 3 bases and J 0 bases, leaving 16 bases between the germline ends. Germline V gives CDR1 SGHVS, CDR2 FNYEAQ. The CDR3 DNA reads TGTGCCAGCAGCTTTGTTCTGGCGGGGAGGAGCACAGATACGCAGTATTTT. It specifies CASSFVLAGRSTDTQYF. The variable domain in full, with the rest retrieved from reference TRBV7-6 and TRBJ2-3, is GAGVSQSPRYKVTKRGQDVALRCDPISGHVSLYWYRQALGQGPEFLTYFNYEAQQDKSGLPNDRFSAERPEGSISTLTIQRTEQRDSAMYRCASSFVLAGRSTDTQYFGPGTRLTVL.

CDR3 residues: CASSIGQIHSNQPQHF. The CDR3 DNA is TGTGCCAGTAGTATTGGTCAGATTCATAGCAATCAGCCCCAGCATTTT. This chain joins TRBV19 and TRBJ1-5; unclear D gene. This CDR3 is 16 amino acids long. Looked up from germline, CDR1 is LNHDA and CDR2 is SQIVND (reference sequence). Trimming stripped 3 bases from V and 0 bases from J, with 12 bases between.

The J gene is TRBJ1-3, the V gene TRBV5-1, with TRBD1 matching 9 bases. CDR1 SGHRS and CDR2 YFSETQ come from the germline V gene. The CDR3 length is 15 residues. V trimming: 3 bases; J trimming: 2 bases; junction bases outside the gene matches: 3. CDR3 nucleotides: TGCGCCAGCAGCTGGTGGACAGGGGCTGGAAACACCATATATTTT. It specifies CASSWWTGAGNTIYF.

The chain combines TRBV19 with TRBJ2-3; 7 positions agree with TRBD1. The CDR3 is 17 residues long. V gave up 3 bases and J gave up 4 bases; unmatched junction bases: 13. The germline V gene has CDR1 LNHDA and CDR2 SQIVND (reference sequence). The CDR3 loop reads CASSIQPTGVAADTQYF. The CDR3 DNA follows: TGTGCCAGTAGTATCCAACCAACAGGGGTCGCAGCAGATACGCAGTATTTT.

This sequence joins TRBV5-1 and TRBJ1-3; a weak D match, TRBD1 (5 bases). Germline-derived CDR1 and CDR2 are SGHRS and YFSETQ. The CDR3 is 16 residues long. Trimming cost V 0 bases and J 4 bases, with 14 bases left between them. The CDR3 DNA reads TGCGCCAGCAGCTTGGCTGGACATAGTCGGGGAAACACCATATATTTT. Translating gives CASSLAGHSRGNTIYF.

The rearrangement links TRBV12-1 to TRBJ1-5. TRBV12-1 is reported as a pseudogene. The CDR3 consists of 20 residues. The CDR3 loop is CASPPRPEDRRSCRNQPQHF. The DNA for the CDR3 is TGTGCCAGCCCCCCCCGGCCCGAGGACCGTAGATCATGTCGCAATCAGCCCCAGCATTTT.

The genes are TRBV30 and TRBJ2-7, with D possibly matching TRBD1 (5 bases). CDR1 and CDR2 from the germline V gene are GTSNPN and SVGIG (reference sequence). The CDR3 is 15 residues long. Trimming pared 0 bases from V and 5 bases from J, leaving 17 bases between. The CDR3 bases are TGTGCCTGGAGTGTGCAGGTCAGGGCGCGAGACGAGCAGTACTTC. Protein: CAWSVQVRARDEQYF.